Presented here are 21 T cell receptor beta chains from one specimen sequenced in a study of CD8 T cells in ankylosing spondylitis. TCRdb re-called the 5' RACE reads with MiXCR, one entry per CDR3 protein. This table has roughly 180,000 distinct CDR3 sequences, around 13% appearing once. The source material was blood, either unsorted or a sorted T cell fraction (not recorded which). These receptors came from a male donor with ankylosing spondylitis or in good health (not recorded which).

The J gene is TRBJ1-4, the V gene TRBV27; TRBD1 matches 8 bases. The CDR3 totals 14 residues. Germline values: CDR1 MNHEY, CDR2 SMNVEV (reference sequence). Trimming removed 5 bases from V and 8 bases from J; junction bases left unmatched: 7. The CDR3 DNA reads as TGTGCCAGCAGTCCTCGGACAGGGTTGGAAAAACTGTTTTTT. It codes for CASSPRTGLEKLFF.

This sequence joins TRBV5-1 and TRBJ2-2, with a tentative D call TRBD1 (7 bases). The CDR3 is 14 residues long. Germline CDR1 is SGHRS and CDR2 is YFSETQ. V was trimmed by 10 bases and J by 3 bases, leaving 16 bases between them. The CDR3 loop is CAARRGPYTGELFF. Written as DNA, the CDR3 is TGCGCCGCACGGAGGGGGCCGTACACCGGGGAGCTGTTTTTT.

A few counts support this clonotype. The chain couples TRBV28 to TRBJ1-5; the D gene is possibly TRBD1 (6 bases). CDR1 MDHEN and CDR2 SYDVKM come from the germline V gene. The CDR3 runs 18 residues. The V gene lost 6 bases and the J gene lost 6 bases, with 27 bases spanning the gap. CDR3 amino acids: CASSQTGSVYILRQPQHF. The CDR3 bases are TGTGCCAGCAGCCAAACAGGGTCCGTTTACATTCTCCGTCAGCCCCAGCATTTT. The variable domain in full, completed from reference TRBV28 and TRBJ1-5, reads DVKVTQSSRYLVKRTGEKVFLECVQDMDHENMFWYRQDPGLGLRLIYFSYDVKMKEKGDIPEGYSVSREKKERFSLILESASTNQTSMYLCASSQTGSVYILRQPQHFGDGTRLSIL.

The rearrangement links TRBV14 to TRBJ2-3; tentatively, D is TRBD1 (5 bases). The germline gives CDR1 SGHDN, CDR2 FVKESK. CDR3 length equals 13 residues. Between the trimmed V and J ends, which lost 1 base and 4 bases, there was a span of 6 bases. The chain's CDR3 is CASSQGGADTQYF. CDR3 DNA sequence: TGTGCCAGCAGCCAAGGGGGCGCAGATACGCAGTATTTT.

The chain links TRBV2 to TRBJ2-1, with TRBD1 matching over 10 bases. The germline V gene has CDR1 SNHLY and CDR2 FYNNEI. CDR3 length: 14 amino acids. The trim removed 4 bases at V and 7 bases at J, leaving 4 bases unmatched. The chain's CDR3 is CASSATGQGNEQFF. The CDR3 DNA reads TGTGCCAGCAGTGCTACGGGACAGGGGAATGAGCAGTTCTTC.

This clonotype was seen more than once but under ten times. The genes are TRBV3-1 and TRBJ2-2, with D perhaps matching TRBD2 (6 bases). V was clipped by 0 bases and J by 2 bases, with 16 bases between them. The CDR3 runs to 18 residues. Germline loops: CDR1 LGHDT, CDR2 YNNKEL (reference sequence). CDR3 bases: TGTGCCAGCAGCCAAGATGAAATTAGCGGCTCCAACACCGGGGAGCTGTTTTTT. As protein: CASSQDEISGSNTGELFF. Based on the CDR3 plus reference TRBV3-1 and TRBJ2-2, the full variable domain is DTAVSQTPKYLVTQMGNDKSIKCEQNLGHDTMYWYKQDSKKFLKIMFSYNNKELIINETVPNRFSPKSPDKAHLNLHINSLELGDSAVYFCASSQDEISGSNTGELFFGEGSRLTVL.

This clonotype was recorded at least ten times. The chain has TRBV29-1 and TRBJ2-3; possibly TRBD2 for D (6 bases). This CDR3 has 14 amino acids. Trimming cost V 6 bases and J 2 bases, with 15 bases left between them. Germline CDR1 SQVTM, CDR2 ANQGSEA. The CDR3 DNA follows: TGCAGCGTGGAGGGGTTAACCCCCACAGATACGCAGTATTTT. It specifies CSVEGLTPTDTQYF.

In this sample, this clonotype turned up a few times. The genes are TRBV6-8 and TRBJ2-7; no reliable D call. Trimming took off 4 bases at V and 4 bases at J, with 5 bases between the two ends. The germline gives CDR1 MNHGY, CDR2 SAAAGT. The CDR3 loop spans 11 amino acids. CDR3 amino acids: CASSWLYEQYF. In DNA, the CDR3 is TGTGCCAGCAGTTGGCTTTACGAGCAGTACTTC.

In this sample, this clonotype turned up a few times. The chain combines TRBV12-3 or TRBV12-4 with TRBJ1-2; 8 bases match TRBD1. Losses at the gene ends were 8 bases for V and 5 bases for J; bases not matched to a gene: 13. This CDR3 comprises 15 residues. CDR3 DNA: TGTGCCAGCGGGGGGCCGGACAGGGTGCTGTATGGCTACACCTTC. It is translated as CASGGPDRVLYGYTF.

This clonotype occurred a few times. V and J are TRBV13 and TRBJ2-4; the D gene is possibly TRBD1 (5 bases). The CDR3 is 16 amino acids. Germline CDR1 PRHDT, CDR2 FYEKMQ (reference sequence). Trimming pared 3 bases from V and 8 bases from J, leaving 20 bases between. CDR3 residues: CASSLGIDGRVDIQYF. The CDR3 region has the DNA TGTGCCAGCAGCTTGGGGATAGATGGCAGGGTAGACATTCAGTACTTC. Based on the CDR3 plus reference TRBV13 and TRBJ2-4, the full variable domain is AAGVIQSPRHLIKEKRETATLKCYPIPRHDTVYWYQQGPGQDPQFLISFYEKMQSDKGSIPDRFSAQQFSDYHSELNMSSLELGDSALYFCASSLGIDGRVDIQYFGAGTRLSVL.

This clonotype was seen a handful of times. The CDR3 region has the DNA TGCGCCAGCAGCTCCCGCGGGGGGACGGGCTACACCTTC. It encodes CASSSRGGTGYTF. The gene calls are TRBV4-1 and TRBJ1-2, with D possibly being TRBD1 (5 bases). V shed 5 bases and J shed 8 bases, with 15 bases lying between them. The CDR3 has 13 amino acids. Germline values: CDR1 MGHRA, CDR2 YSYEKL.

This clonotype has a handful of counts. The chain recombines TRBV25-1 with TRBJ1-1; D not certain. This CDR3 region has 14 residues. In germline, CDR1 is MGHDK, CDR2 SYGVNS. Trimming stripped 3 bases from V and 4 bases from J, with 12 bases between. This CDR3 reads CASSDRALGTEAFF. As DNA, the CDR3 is TGTGCCAGCAGTGATCGGGCCCTCGGCACTGAAGCTTTCTTT. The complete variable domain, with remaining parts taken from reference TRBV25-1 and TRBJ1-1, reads EADIYQTPRYLVIGTGKKITLECSQTMGHDKMYWYQQDPGMELHLIHYSYGVNSTEKGDLSSESTVSRIRTEHFPLTLESARPSHTSQYLCASSDRALGTEAFFGQGTRLTVV.

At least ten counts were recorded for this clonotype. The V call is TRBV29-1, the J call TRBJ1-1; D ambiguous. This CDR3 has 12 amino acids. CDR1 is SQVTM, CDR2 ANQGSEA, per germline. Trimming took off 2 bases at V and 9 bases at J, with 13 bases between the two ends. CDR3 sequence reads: CSVEKSSGQAFF. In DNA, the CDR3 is TGCAGCGTTGAAAAGTCCTCCGGACAAGCTTTCTTT.

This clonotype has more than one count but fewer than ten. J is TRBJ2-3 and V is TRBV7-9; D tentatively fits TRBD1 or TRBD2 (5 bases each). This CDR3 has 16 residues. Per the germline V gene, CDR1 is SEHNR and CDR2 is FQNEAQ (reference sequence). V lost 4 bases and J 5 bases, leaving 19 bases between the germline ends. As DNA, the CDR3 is TGTGCCAGCAGCTGGGACCGTAAAGCGATGGTAGATACGCAGTATTTT. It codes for CASSWDRKAMVDTQYF.

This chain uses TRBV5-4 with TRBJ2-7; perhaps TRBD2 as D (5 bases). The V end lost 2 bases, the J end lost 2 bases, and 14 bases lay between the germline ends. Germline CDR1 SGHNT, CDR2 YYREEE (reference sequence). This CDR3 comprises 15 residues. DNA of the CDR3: TGTGCCAGCAGCTTATTGGGAGTAAGGACCTACGAGCAGTACTTC. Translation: CASSLLGVRTYEQYF.

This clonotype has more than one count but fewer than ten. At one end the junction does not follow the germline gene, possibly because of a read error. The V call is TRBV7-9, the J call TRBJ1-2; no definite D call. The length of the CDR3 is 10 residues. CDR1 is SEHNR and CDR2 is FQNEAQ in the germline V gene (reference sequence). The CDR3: CASSLEDFYF. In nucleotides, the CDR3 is TGTGCCAGCAGCTTAGAAGACTTCTACTTC.

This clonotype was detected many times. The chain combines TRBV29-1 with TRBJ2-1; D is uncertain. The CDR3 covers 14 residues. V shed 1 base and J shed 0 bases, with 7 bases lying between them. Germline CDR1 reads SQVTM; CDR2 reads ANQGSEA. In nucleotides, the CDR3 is TGCAGCGTTGAAGGTACCAGCTCCTACAATGAGCAGTTCTTC. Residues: CSVEGTSSYNEQFF.

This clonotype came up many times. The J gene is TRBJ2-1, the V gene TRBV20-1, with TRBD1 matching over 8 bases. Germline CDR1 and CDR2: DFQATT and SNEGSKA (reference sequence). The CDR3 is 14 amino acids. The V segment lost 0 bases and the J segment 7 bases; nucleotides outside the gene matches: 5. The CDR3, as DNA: TGCAGTGCTAGAGAGGCAGGGGGCCTTAATGAGCAGTTCTTC. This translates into CSAREAGGLNEQFF.

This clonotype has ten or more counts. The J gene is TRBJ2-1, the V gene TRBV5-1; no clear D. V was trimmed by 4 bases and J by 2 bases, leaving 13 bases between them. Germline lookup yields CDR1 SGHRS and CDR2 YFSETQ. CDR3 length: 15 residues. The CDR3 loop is CASSPDLSTYNEQFF. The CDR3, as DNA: TGCGCCAGCAGCCCGGACCTCTCCACCTACAATGAGCAGTTCTTC.

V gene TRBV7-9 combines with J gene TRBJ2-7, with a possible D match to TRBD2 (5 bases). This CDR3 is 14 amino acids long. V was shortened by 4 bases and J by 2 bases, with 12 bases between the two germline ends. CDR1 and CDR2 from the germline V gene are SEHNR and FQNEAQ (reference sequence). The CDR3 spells CASSSRVATYEQYF. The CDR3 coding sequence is TGTGCCAGCAGCTCGCGGGTAGCGACCTACGAGCAGTACTTC.

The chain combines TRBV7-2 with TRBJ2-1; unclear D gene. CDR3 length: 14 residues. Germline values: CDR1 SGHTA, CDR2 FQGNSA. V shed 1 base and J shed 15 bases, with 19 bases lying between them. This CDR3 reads CASSLEKFPLQLFF. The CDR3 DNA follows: TGTGCCAGCAGCTTAGAAAAGTTCCCGTTGCAACTGTTCTTC.